Listed below are T cell receptor beta chains from one sample, sequenced in a study of regulatory T cells in long-lasting Graves disease. TCRdb processed the multiplex PCR reads anew with MiXCR; each CDR3 protein has one entry. The sample carries 650,000 to 850,000 distinct CDR3 sequences, around 30% recorded once. The material sequenced was peripheral blood mononuclear cells (PBMCs), taken when the disease was refractory, from a patient treated with antithyroid drugs. These receptors all come from a female donor with Graves disease. Each CDR3 is given with its conserved first and last residue. A D gene is named only where the DNA matches it firmly. Expanded clones are given a class, and other clones once, few, many or no size at all.

>.|few|TRBV6-5|TRBJ1-5
TGTGCCAGCAGTTACGCGTCCAGAGTTCAGCCCCAGCATTTT
CASSYASRVQPQHF
>.|.|TRBV3-1|TRBJ2-2
TGTGCCAGCAGCCAAGAATTTTGGCAGGGTAGGCTGTTTTTT
CASSQEFWQGRLFF
>.|.|TRBV20-1|TRBJ1-1
TGCAGTGCTCGCCCCGGGATCTCGACCCCAAACACTGAAGCTTTCTTT
CSARPGISTPNTEAFF
>TRBD1|few|TRBV11-2|TRBJ1-2
TGTGCCAGCAGCCCCCTCCGGGACAGCGCTAACTATGGCCACACCTTC
CASSPLRDSANYGHTF
>TRBD1|once|TRBV29-1|TRBJ1-1
TGCAGCGTTGAAGTTGGAGGGACAGGGGAAGCTTTCTTT
CSVEVGGTGEAFF
>.|.|TRBV7-8|TRBJ1-2
TGTGCCAGCAGCTTAGCTTACCCGGACCCAGCTAACTATGGCTACACCTTC
CASSLAYPDPANYGYTF
>.|.|TRBV25-1|TRBJ1-2
TGTGCCAGCAGTACTGCGGGAGACTATGGCTACACCTTC
CASSTAGDYGYTF
>.|few|TRBV30|TRBJ1-2
TGTGCCTGGAGTGTTGGACCGGCCCTTGGCTATGGCTACACCTTC
CAWSVGPALGYGYTF
>.|many|TRBV9|TRBJ1-1
TGTGCCAGCAGCTTACAACAAATGAACACTGAAGCTTTCTTT
CASSLQQMNTEAFF
>.|many|TRBV29-1|TRBJ1-1
TGCAGCGTAGGGGGAGCATTGAACACTGAAGCTTTCTTT
CSVGGALNTEAFF